This entry lists 30 T cell receptor beta chains sequenced from one sample in a study of T cells in Graves' hyperthyroidism and ophthalmopathy. RNA transcripts yielded amplified TCR beta CDR3 regions. Carried out on the TCR CDR3, a first-round RT-PCR used the HTBI primer set. Each CDR3 protein gets one entry after TCRdb re-called the multiplex PCR reads with MiXCR. The sample has approximately 530,000 distinct CDR3 sequences; 15% to 20% are singletons. The sequenced sample consisted of blood. Receptors originate from a young woman with Graves' hyperthyroidism.

This clonotype was picked up many times. The V gene is TRBV3-1, the J gene TRBJ1-2; 7 nucleotides line up with TRBD1. CDR1 is LGHDT and CDR2 is YNNKEL in the germline V gene (reference sequence). V lost 4 bases, J lost 2 bases, and 7 bases stayed unmatched. The CDR3 has 15 amino acids. The CDR3 nucleotides read TGTGCCAGCAGCCCGACCGGGACAGCAAACTATGGCTACACCTTC. As protein: CASSPTGTANYGYTF. Together with reference TRBV3-1 and TRBJ1-2, the CDR3 gives the full variable domain: DTAVSQTPKYLVTQMGNDKSIKCEQNLGHDTMYWYKQDSKKFLKIMFSYNNKELIINETVPNRFSPKSPDKAHLNLHINSLELGDSAVYFCASSPTGTANYGYTFGSGTRLTVV.

Many counts were recorded for this clonotype. The chain carries TRBV28 and TRBJ2-7; D call uncertain. Germline values: CDR1 MDHEN, CDR2 SYDVKM. The CDR3 covers 13 residues. V was clipped by 6 bases and J by 5 bases, with 14 bases between them. The CDR3 DNA reads as TGTGCCAGCAGCCCACAAGGAGCCAACGAGCAGTACTTC. Amino acids: CASSPQGANEQYF.

There are many counts of this clonotype. The rearrangement uses TRBV30 and TRBJ2-3, with D perhaps matching TRBD2 (6 bases). Trimming pared 5 bases from V and 0 bases from J, leaving 12 bases between. This CDR3 is 14 amino acids long. Germline V gene lookup returns CDR1 GTSNPN and CDR2 SVGIG (reference sequence). The CDR3 protein is CAWGRGRSTDTQYF. As DNA, the CDR3 is TGTGCCTGGGGGAGAGGGAGGAGCACAGATACGCAGTATTTT.

This clonotype was counted a single time. A much larger clone differs from this one at a single base, so this may be a read error. This chain links TRBV3-1 with TRBJ1-1; D is unresolved. Looked up from germline, CDR1 is LGHDT and CDR2 is YNNKEL (reference sequence). The CDR3 spans 13 residues. Here the CDR3 reads CASSPGRKTEALF. The CDR3 DNA reads TGTGCCAGCAGCCCGGGGAGAAAAACTGAAGCTCTCTTT.

The sample holds many counts of this clonotype. The chain recombines TRBV5-8 with TRBJ1-5; D is possibly TRBD1 (5 bases). V dropped 5 bases and J dropped 7 bases, with 19 bases sitting between them. Germline V gene data show CDR1 as SGHTS and CDR2 as YDEGEE. This CDR3 is 15 amino acids long. The CDR3 coding sequence is TGTGCCAGCAGTGGGGGTTGGGGGGTCAAGCAGCCCCAGCATTTT. Amino acids: CASSGGWGVKQPQHF.

This clonotype occurred many times. The chain carries TRBV12-3 or TRBV12-4 and TRBJ2-2, with TRBD2 matching 11 bases. The length of the CDR3 is 17 residues. Unmatched junction bases numbered 4, after V lost 2 bases and J lost 2 bases. The CDR3 nucleotides read TGTGCCAGCAGTTTACTAGCGGGAGGCGGTAACACCGGGGAGCTGTTTTTT. It yields the protein CASSLLAGGGNTGELFF.

The chain is built from TRBV12-3 or TRBV12-4 and TRBJ2-3, with 9 bases that match TRBD2. The CDR3 sequence is 15 residues long. The ends lost 1 base at V and 7 bases at J; junction bases unmatched: 6. CDR3 in amino acids: CASSLGGGAVYTQYF. CDR3 sequence (DNA): TGTGCCAGCAGTTTAGGCGGGGGGGCCGTATATACGCAGTATTTT.

At least ten counts were recorded for this clonotype. The chain is built from TRBV30 and TRBJ2-7; D unresolved. CDR1 GTSNPN and CDR2 SVGIG come from the germline V gene (reference sequence). V lost 1 base and J lost 5, with 6 bases in between. The CDR3 length is 11 residues. The CDR3 coding sequence is TGTGCCTGGAGTGCAATCCACGAGCAGTACTTC. This translates into CAWSAIHEQYF.

This clonotype was recorded at least ten times. The chain combines TRBV12-3 or TRBV12-4 with TRBJ2-1, with TRBD1 matching 9 bases. V was clipped by 5 bases and J by 3 bases; unmatched bases: 11. The CDR3 is 17 residues long. CDR3 residues: CASSPRTGDTFYNEQFF. DNA of the CDR3: TGTGCCAGCAGTCCTCGGACAGGGGACACATTCTACAATGAGCAGTTCTTC.

The sample holds many counts of this clonotype. The chain carries TRBV2 and TRBJ1-1, with 8 positions matching TRBD1. The V and J ends lost 7 bases and 4 bases, in that order; junction bases with no gene match: 5. This CDR3 is 13 amino acids long. Germline lookup yields CDR1 SNHLY and CDR2 FYNNEI. CDR3 bases: TGTGCCAGCACAAGGACAGGGAGCACTGAAGCTTTCTTT. Translating gives CASTRTGSTEAFF. Combining the CDR3 with reference TRBV2 and TRBJ1-1 gives the whole variable domain EPEVTQTPSHQVTQMGQEVILRCVPISNHLYFYWYRQILGQKVEFLVSFYNNEISEKSEIFDDQFSVERPDGSNFTLKIRSTKLEDSAMYFCASTRTGSTEAFFGQGTRLTVV.

This clonotype was seen ten or more times. V is TRBV7-2 and J is TRBJ1-2; no reliable D call. The V end was cut by 2 bases, the J end by 6 bases, with 13 bases between. Germline loops: CDR1 SGHTA, CDR2 FQGNSA. The CDR3 loop spans 14 amino acids. Here the CDR3 DNA reads TGTGCCAGCAGCTTAACGGCGGCGAGGAATGGCTACACCTTC. Amino acid sequence: CASSLTAARNGYTF.

This clonotype occurred many times. The chain links TRBV2 to TRBJ2-1, with 8 bases fitting TRBD1. Germline V gives CDR1 SNHLY, CDR2 FYNNEI. Losses at the gene ends were 4 bases for V and 12 bases for J; bases not matched to a gene: 14. The CDR3 is 15 residues long. The CDR3 protein is CASSGSRQGRKGQFF. The CDR3 DNA is TGTGCCAGCAGTGGATCCCGACAGGGGCGCAAGGGGCAGTTCTTC.

This clonotype was recorded many times. V usage is TRBV28 and J usage is TRBJ1-5; D call uncertain. The CDR3 runs to 12 residues. Germline V gives CDR1 MDHEN, CDR2 SYDVKM. Deletions cut 1 base from V and 6 bases from J, with 4 bases between. CDR3: CASSLFPQPQHF. The CDR3 nucleotides read TGTGCCAGCAGTTTATTCCCTCAGCCCCAGCATTTT.

A word on this clonotype: A much larger clone lies a single base off, so this may be a read error. The gene calls are TRBV7-2 and TRBJ2-1; D gene uncertain. Looked up from germline, CDR1 is SGHTA and CDR2 is FQGNSA. CDR3 size: 11 residues. The V end was cut by 5 bases, the J end by 5 bases, with 4 bases between. CDR3 sequence: CASSQHNEQFF. CDR3 DNA: TGTGCCAGCAGCCAGCACAATGAGCAGTTCTTC. Together with reference TRBV7-2 and TRBJ2-1, the CDR3 gives the full variable domain: GAGVSQSPSNKVTEKGKDVELRCDPISGHTALYWYRQSLGQGLEFLIYFQGNSAPDKSGLPSDRFSAERTGGSVSTLTIQRTQQEDSAVYLCASSQHNEQFFGPGTRLTVL.

This sequence joins TRBV19 and TRBJ1-4, with 9 bases that match TRBD1. Germline lookup yields CDR1 LNHDA and CDR2 SQIVND (reference sequence). The CDR3 contains 18 residues. With 10 bases clipped from V and 7 bases from J, the junction kept 22 bases outside the gene matches. The CDR3 spells CATQPSYRGPGGREKLFF. The CDR3 DNA is TGTGCCACTCAACCATCATACAGGGGGCCAGGGGGACGTGAAAAACTGTTTTTT.

This clonotype has just a few counts. The rearrangement uses TRBV3-1 and TRBJ2-1; the D is unclear. CDR3 size: 14 residues. CDR1 is LGHDT, CDR2 YNNKEL, per germline (reference sequence). V lost 1 base and J 9 bases, leaving 13 bases between the germline ends. The CDR3 loop is CASSQGDGHTEQFF. CDR3 nucleotide sequence: TGTGCCAGCAGCCAAGGTGATGGGCACACTGAGCAGTTCTTC.

This clonotype was observed at least ten times. This chain joins TRBV7-8 and TRBJ2-7, with unresolved D. V was pared by 1 base and J by 3 bases, with 13 bases between. Germline values: CDR1 SGHVS, CDR2 FQNEAQ. The CDR3 has 15 residues. The DNA for the CDR3 is TGTGCCAGCAGCTTAGGTATTGGTACGCTCTACGAGCAGTACTTC. Protein sequence: CASSLGIGTLYEQYF.

Many counts were recorded for this clonotype. The chain combines TRBV10-1 with TRBJ2-1; D remains ambiguous. V shed 3 bases and J shed 1 base, with 10 bases lying between them. Per the germline V gene, CDR1 is WNHNN and CDR2 is SYGVQD (reference sequence). CDR3 length equals 15 residues. CDR3 residues: CASSEPGRSYNEQFF. DNA for the CDR3: TGCGCCAGCAGTGAACCGGGTCGTTCCTACAATGAGCAGTTCTTC.

This chain connects TRBV9 to TRBJ2-3, with D unclear. Germline V gene sequence: CDR1 SGDLS, CDR2 YYNGEE. V was cut by 4 bases and J by 5 bases, with 14 bases left in between. This CDR3 is 14 amino acids long. CDR3 amino acids: CASSTNHALDTQYF. CDR3 DNA sequence: TGTGCCAGCAGCACGAACCACGCTTTAGATACGCAGTATTTT.

This clonotype was recorded at least ten times. The gene calls are TRBV27 and TRBJ2-7, with 10 bases fitting TRBD2. Germline V lookup: CDR1 MNHEY, CDR2 SMNVEV (reference sequence). The CDR3 contains 15 residues. The V segment lost 6 bases and the J segment 0 bases; nucleotides outside the gene matches: 5. CDR3 nucleotide sequence: TGTGCCAGCAGACGGACTAGCGGCAACTCCTACGAGCAGTACTTC. Protein sequence: CASRRTSGNSYEQYF.

This chain links TRBV29-1 with TRBJ1-1; a weak D match, TRBD1 (6 bases). The CDR3 is 11 residues long. Trimming cost V 7 bases and J 7 bases, with 13 bases left between them. CDR1 is SQVTM, CDR2 ANQGSEA, per germline. The CDR3 DNA follows: TGCAGCGCCCGGGACACCCGTGAAGCTTTCTTT. It specifies CSARDTREAFF.

This clonotype was seen at least ten times. V gene TRBV5-1 combines with J gene TRBJ2-1, with 7 bases aligning to TRBD1. V was pared by 0 bases and J by 4 bases, with 4 bases of the junction left unmatched. The CDR3 length is 15 residues. Germline CDR1 is SGHRS and CDR2 is YFSETQ. CDR3 protein: CASSLAATGYNEQFF. CDR3 nucleotide sequence: TGCGCCAGCAGCTTGGCCGCGACAGGGTACAATGAGCAGTTCTTC.

In its sample, this clonotype was seen many times. The chain has TRBV27 and TRBJ2-1, with D hard to call. V lost 6 bases to trimming and J lost 10 bases, with 16 bases between them. The CDR3 runs 13 residues. Germline V gives CDR1 MNHEY, CDR2 SMNVEV (reference sequence). The CDR3 nucleotides are TGTGCCAGCAGCTCCTTCGGAACGTCAGAGCAGTTCTTC. It is translated as CASSSFGTSEQFF.

The sample holds many counts of this clonotype. The chain uses TRBV18 and TRBJ2-5; D is tentatively TRBD1 or TRBD2 (5 bases each). Germline lookup yields CDR1 KGHSH and CDR2 LQKENI. The CDR3 runs 14 residues. The V and J ends lost 0 bases and 4 bases respectively, with 9 bases between them. Here the CDR3 DNA reads TGTGCCAGCTCACCACCGGGACGAGGAGAGACCCAGTACTTC. This translates into CASSPPGRGETQYF.

This clonotype was counted at least ten times. V is TRBV11-2 and J is TRBJ2-1, with D unresolved. This CDR3 region has 11 residues. Germline lookup yields CDR1 SGHAT and CDR2 FQNNGV. Between the trimmed V and J ends, which lost 8 bases and 9 bases, there was a span of 11 bases. In nucleotides, the CDR3 is TGTGCCAGCGTCGGAAATAGTGAGCAGTTCTTC. This codes for CASVGNSEQFF.

This clonotype was recorded many times. This chain connects TRBV27 to TRBJ1-4; D unclear. Germline V gives CDR1 MNHEY, CDR2 SMNVEV (reference sequence). Deletions cut 5 bases from V and 5 bases from J, with 21 bases between. CDR3 length equals 17 residues. This CDR3 reads CASSVQHRPRGNEKLFF. DNA of the CDR3: TGTGCCAGCAGTGTCCAACACCGACCGAGAGGGAATGAAAAACTGTTTTTT.

This clonotype was detected once. This may stem from a read error, because a much larger clone lies one nucleotide away. The J gene is TRBJ2-5, the V gene TRBV2; either TRBD1 or TRBD2 may fit D (5 bases each). Germline assignment: CDR1 SNHLY and CDR2 FYNNEI. This CDR3 has 14 amino acids. The CDR3 protein is CASSRGYYQETRYF. DNA of the CDR3: TGTGCCAGCAGCCGGGGCTACTACCAAGAGACCCGGTACTTC.

This clonotype was seen more than once but under ten times. The chain joins TRBV10-3 to TRBJ2-1; 10 positions agree with TRBD2. The V and J ends lost 8 bases and 6 bases, in that order; junction bases with no gene match: 7. The CDR3 runs to 14 residues. Germline V gives CDR1 ENHRY, CDR2 SYGVKD. The CDR3 reads CAISIAGGTNEQFF. DNA for the CDR3: TGTGCCATCTCAATAGCGGGAGGTACCAATGAGCAGTTCTTC.

The table lists this clonotype with a few counts. The chain employs TRBV20-1 and TRBJ2-3; D not resolved. Germline CDR1 and CDR2: DFQATT and SNEGSKA (reference sequence). This CDR3 comprises 15 residues. Trimming stripped 0 bases from V and 0 bases from J, with 10 bases between. The CDR3 loop is CSARDAKLSTDTQYF. DNA for the CDR3: TGCAGTGCTAGAGATGCGAAATTAAGCACAGATACGCAGTATTTT.

This clonotype was counted between two and nine times. V usage is TRBV6-1 and J usage is TRBJ2-7; unclear D gene. The V end was cut by 7 bases, the J end by 1 base, with 23 bases between. From germline, CDR1 is MNHNS and CDR2 SASEGT. CDR3 length: 17 residues. The CDR3 DNA sequence: TGTGCCAGCAACGACGGGTCTTTAACACCGCCTTCCTACGAGCAGTACTTC. Translated, it gives CASNDGSLTPPSYEQYF.